This TCR beta chain was captured by sequencing in a study of cytomegalovirus exposure and HLA in healthy donors. The PCR made use of 60 Vbeta and 13 Jbeta primers. Sequencing was performed with immunoSEQ multiplex PCR; in TCRdb, only in-frame clones are kept and a portion is missing. The sample has around 140,000 clones, about four fifths seen once. Germline assignment: CDR1 MNHNS and CDR2 SASEGT. Trimming removed 2 bases at V and 4 bases at J, with 14 bases between. The CDR3 contains 16 residues. The chain employs TRBV6-1 and TRBJ1-4, with D tentatively TRBD1 (5 bases). The sample taken for sequencing was PBMCs. The source of this sequence is a woman between 40 and 55 years old in good health and CMV-seropositive. The CDR3 sequence is CASSEWQGTGNEKLFF. The CDR3 nucleotides are TGTGCCAGCAGTGAATGGCAGGGCACGGGTAATGAAAAACTGTTTTTT.